The 8 T cell receptor beta chains presented below share a single source sample, sequenced in a study of blood T cell repertoires in COVID-19. TCRdb's copy holds only in-frame clones and misses some; the assay was immunoSEQ multiplex PCR. The sample lists 430,000 or so clones, around nine tenths occurring once. Material for sequencing was PBMCs or T cells enriched from blood (not recorded which). The receptor source for this set is a woman younger than 30 who had been exposed to COVID-19.

The chain's CDR3 is CASSSPSGATDTQYF. The CDR3 DNA reads TGTGCCAGCAGTTCCCCTAGCGGGGCTACAGATACGCAGTATTTT. The rearrangement links TRBV6-5 to TRBJ2-3, with 9 bases that match TRBD2. Germline values: CDR1 MNHEY, CDR2 SVGAGI. V shed 4 bases and J 3 bases; nucleotides not matched to a gene: 5. The CDR3 length is 15 residues.

Details on this clone: This CDR3 is also generated by other DNA sequences in the sample. The J gene is TRBJ2-7, the V gene TRBV19; weak D call: TRBD2 (6 bases). The CDR3 contains 13 residues. CDR1 and CDR2 from the germline V gene are LNHDA and SQIVND (reference sequence). The V gene lost 3 bases and the J gene lost 2 bases, with 8 bases spanning the gap. CDR3 sequence reads: CASSIPGAYEQYF. Written as DNA, the CDR3 is TGTGCCAGTAGTATCCCGGGGGCCTACGAGCAGTACTTC.

CDR3 sequence: CASSLNTGGTKNIQYF. The DNA of the CDR3 is TGCGCCAGCAGCCTAAACACTGGAGGGACCAAAAACATTCAGTACTTC. The chain combines TRBV4-1 with TRBJ2-4; weak D call: TRBD2 (6 bases). This CDR3 comprises 16 residues. CDR1 is MGHRA, CDR2 YSYEKL, per germline. Trimming cost V 4 bases and J 2 bases, with 15 bases left between them.

The chain employs TRBV4-1 and TRBJ1-1; 11 positions agree with TRBD1. Trimming at V came to 1 base and at J to 6 bases, leaving 10 bases not matched to a gene. The V gene's germline CDR1 is MGHRA and CDR2 YSYEKL. The CDR3 covers 17 residues. CDR3 coding DNA: TGCGCCAGCAGCCAAGGTGTACGGGGACAGGGGGGATCTGAAGCTTTCTTT. Protein product: CASSQGVRGQGGSEAFF.

This chain joins TRBV10-3 and TRBJ2-7, with D maybe TRBD2 (6 bases). CDR1 ENHRY and CDR2 SYGVKD come from the germline V gene. This CDR3 has 11 residues. V was shortened by 9 bases and J by 4 bases, with 10 bases between the two germline ends. The CDR3 DNA reads TGTGCCATACTTAGCGGTTACGAGCAGTACTTC. It is translated as CAILSGYEQYF.

DNA of the CDR3: TGTGCCAGCAGCCCGGGACAGATGAACACTGAAGCTTTCTTT. It specifies CASSPGQMNTEAFF. The chain carries TRBV7-9 and TRBJ1-1, with 7 bases matching TRBD1. CDR1 SEHNR and CDR2 FQNEAQ come from the germline V gene (reference sequence). There are 14 residues in the CDR3. J was trimmed by 0 bases and V by 5 bases; bases with no gene match: 3.

The V call is TRBV25-1, the J call TRBJ2-7, with 8 bases that match TRBD1. V shed 3 bases, J shed 0 bases, and the junction held 7 bases outside the gene matches. Germline-derived CDR1 and CDR2 are MGHDK and SYGVNS. This CDR3 is built from 16 residues. The CDR3 loop reads CASSDWSGTGSYEQYF. The CDR3, as DNA: TGTGCCAGCAGTGATTGGTCCGGGACAGGCTCCTACGAGCAGTACTTC.

This rearrangement joins TRBV18 to TRBJ1-2, with D unresolved. The CDR3 contains 15 residues. Trimming removed 0 bases at V and 3 bases at J, with 11 bases between. Germline CDR1 and CDR2: KGHSH and LQKENI. CDR3 protein: CASSPPAGEHYGYTF. The CDR3 DNA reads TGTGCCAGCTCACCACCGGCAGGCGAACACTATGGCTACACCTTC.